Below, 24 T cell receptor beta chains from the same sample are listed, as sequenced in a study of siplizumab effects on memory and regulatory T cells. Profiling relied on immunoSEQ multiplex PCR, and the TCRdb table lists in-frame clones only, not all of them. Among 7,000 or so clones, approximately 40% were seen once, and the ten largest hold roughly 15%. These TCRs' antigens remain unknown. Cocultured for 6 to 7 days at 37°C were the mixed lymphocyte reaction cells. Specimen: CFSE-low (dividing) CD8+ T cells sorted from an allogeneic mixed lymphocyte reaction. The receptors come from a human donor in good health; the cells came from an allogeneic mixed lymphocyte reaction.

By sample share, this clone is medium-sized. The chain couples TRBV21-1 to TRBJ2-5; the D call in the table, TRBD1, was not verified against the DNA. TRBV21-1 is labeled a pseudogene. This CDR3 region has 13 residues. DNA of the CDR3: TGTGCCAGCAGCAGGGCAGAGCAAGAGACCCAGTACTTC. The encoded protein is CASSRAEQETQYF.

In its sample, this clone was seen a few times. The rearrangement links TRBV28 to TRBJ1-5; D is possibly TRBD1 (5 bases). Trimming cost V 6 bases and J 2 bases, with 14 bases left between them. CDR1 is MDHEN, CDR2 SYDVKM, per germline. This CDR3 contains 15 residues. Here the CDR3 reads CASSPSGFGNQPQHF. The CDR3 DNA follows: TGTGCCAGCAGCCCATCAGGGTTCGGCAATCAGCCCCAGCATTTT.

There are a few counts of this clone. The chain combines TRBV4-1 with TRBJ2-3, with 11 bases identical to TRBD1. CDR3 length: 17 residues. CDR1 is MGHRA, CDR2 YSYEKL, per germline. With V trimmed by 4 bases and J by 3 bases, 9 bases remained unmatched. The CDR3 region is CASSPYPGTGGTDTQYF. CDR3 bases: TGCGCCAGCAGCCCCTACCCAGGGACAGGGGGAACAGATACGCAGTATTTT.

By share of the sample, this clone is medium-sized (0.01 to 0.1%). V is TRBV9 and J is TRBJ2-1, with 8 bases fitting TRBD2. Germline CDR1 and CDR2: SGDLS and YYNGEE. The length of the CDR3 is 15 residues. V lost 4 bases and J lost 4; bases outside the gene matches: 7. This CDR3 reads CASSTSGTLYNEQFF. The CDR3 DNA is TGTGCCAGCAGCACTAGCGGAACCCTTTACAATGAGCAGTTCTTC. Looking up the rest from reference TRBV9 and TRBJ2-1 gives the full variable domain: DSGVTQTPKHLITATGQRVTLRCSPRSGDLSVYWYQQSLDQGLQFLIQYYNGEERAKGNILERFSAQQFPDLHSELNLSSLELGDSALYFCASSTSGTLYNEQFFGPGTRLTVL.

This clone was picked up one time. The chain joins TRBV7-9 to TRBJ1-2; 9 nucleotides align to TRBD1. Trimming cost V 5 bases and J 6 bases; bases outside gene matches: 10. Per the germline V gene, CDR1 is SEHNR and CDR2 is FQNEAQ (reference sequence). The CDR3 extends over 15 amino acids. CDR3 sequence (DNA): TGTGCCAGCAGCGACCGGGACAGGGTCCCAGATGGCTACACCTTC. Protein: CASSDRDRVPDGYTF.

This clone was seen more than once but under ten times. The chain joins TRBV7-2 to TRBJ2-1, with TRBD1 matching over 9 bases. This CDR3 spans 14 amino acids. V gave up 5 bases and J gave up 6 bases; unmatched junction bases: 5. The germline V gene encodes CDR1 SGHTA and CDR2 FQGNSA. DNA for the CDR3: TGTGCCAGCAGCCCGGGGACAGGGAGCAATGAGCAGTTCTTC. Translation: CASSPGTGSNEQFF.

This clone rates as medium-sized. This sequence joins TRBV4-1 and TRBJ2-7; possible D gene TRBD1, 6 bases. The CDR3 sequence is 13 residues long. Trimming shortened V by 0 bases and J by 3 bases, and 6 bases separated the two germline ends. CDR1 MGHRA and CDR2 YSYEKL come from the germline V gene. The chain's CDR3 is CASSQDRGYEQYF. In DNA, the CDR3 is TGCGCCAGCAGCCAAGACAGGGGCTACGAGCAGTACTTC.

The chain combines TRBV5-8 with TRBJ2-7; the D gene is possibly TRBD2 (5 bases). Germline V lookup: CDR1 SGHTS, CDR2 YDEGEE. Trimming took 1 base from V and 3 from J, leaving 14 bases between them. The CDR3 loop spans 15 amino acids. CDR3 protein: CASSLFRGTIYEQYF. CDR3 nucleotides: TGTGCCAGCAGCTTGTTTCGGGGAACAATCTACGAGCAGTACTTC.

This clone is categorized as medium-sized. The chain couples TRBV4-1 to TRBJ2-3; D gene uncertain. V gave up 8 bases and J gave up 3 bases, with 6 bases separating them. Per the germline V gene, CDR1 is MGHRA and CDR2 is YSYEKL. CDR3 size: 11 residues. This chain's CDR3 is CASASTDTQYF. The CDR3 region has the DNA TGCGCCAGCGCGTCTACAGATACGCAGTATTTT.

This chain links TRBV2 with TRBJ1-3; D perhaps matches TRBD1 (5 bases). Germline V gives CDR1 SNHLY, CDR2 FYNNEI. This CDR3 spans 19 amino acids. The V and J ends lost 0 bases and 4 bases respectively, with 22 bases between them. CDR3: CASSEAILIVQGTGNTIYF. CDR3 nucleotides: TGTGCCAGCAGTGAAGCGATTCTCATTGTCCAGGGAACGGGAAACACCATATATTTT.

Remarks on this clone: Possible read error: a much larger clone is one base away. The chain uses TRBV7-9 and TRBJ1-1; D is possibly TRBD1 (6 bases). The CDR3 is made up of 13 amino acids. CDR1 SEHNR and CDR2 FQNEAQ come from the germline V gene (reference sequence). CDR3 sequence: CTSSPRDIPEAFF. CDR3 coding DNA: TGTACCAGCAGCCCCCGGGACATCCCTGAAGCTTTCTTT.

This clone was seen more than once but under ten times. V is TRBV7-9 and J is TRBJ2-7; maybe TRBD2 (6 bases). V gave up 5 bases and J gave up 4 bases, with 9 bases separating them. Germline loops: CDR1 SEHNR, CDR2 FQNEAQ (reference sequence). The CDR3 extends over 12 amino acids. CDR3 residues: CASSDSGYEQYF. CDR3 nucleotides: TGTGCCAGCAGCGATAGCGGATACGAGCAGTACTTC.

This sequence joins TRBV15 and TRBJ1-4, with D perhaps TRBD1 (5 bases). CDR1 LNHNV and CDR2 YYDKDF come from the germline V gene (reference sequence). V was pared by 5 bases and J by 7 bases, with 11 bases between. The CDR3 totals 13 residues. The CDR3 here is CATSAREVEKLFF. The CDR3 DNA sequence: TGTGCCACCAGCGCCAGGGAGGTTGAAAAACTGTTTTTT.

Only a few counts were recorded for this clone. CDR3 loop: CSARLKYEQYF. The CDR3 bases are TGCAGTGCTAGACTCAAGTACGAGCAGTACTTC. The chain carries TRBV20-1 and TRBJ2-7, with unresolved D. Germline V lookup: CDR1 DFQATT, CDR2 SNEGSKA (reference sequence). The germline V and J ends were trimmed by 2 bases and 4 bases, with 6 bases remaining between them. The CDR3 covers 11 residues.

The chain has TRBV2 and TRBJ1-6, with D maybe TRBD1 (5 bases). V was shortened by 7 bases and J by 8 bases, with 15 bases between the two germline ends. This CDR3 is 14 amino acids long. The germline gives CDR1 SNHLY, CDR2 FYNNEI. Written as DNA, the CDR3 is TGTGCCAGCACCAGCAGGGTGGGCGATTCACCCCTCCACTTT. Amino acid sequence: CASTSRVGDSPLHF.

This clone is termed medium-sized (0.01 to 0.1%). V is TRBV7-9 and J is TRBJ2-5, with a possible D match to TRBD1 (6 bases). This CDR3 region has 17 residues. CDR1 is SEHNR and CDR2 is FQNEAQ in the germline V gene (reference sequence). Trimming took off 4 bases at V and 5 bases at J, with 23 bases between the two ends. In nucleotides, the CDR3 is TGTGCCAGCAGCTCAATGGCCGGACAGTTCGTCGTGGAGACCCAGTACTTC. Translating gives CASSSMAGQFVVETQYF.

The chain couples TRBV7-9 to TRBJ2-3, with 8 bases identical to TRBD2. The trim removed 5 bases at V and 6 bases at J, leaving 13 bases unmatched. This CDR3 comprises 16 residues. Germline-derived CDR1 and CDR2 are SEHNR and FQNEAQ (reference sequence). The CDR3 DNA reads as TGTGCCAGCAGCACCCCCGCTAAGCGGGAGTTGGATACGCAGTATTTT. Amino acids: CASSTPAKRELDTQYF.

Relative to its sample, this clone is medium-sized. DNA for the CDR3: TGTGCCAGCAGCTTGTCGGAGAGAATGAGCAATCAGCCCCAGCATTTT. It translates to CASSLSERMSNQPQHF. The genes are TRBV12-1 and TRBJ1-5. TRBV12-1 is deemed a pseudogene. The CDR3 length is 16 residues.

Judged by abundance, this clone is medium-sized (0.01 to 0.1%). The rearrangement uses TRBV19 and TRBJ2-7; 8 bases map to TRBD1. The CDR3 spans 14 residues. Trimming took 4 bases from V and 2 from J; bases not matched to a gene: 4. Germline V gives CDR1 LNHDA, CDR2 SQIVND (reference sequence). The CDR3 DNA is TGTGCCAGTAGTACCCGACAGGGGCCCTACGAGCAGTACTTC. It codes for CASSTRQGPYEQYF.

CDR3 DNA: TGTGCCAGCAGTTTGGGTCTCGCCTACGAGCAGTACTTC. This gives the protein CASSLGLAYEQYF. V is TRBV27 and J is TRBJ2-7; D uncertain. V was shortened by 3 bases and J by 2 bases, with 8 bases between the two germline ends. Looked up from germline, CDR1 is MNHEY and CDR2 is SMNVEV (reference sequence). This CDR3 comprises 13 residues.

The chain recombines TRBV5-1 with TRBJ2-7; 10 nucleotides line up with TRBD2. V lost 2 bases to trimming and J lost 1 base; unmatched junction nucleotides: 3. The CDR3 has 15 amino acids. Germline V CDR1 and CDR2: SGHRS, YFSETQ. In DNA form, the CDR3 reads TGCGCCAGCAGCTTTACAGCGGGAGGGTCCTACGAGCAGTACTTC. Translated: CASSFTAGGSYEQYF.

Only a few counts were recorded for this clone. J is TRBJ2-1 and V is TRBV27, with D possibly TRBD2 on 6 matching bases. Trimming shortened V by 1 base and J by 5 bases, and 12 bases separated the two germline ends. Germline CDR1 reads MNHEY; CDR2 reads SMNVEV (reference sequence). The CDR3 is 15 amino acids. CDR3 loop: CASSLLGGSNNEQFF. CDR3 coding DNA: TGTGCCAGCAGTTTATTGGGGGGTTCAAACAATGAGCAGTTCTTC.

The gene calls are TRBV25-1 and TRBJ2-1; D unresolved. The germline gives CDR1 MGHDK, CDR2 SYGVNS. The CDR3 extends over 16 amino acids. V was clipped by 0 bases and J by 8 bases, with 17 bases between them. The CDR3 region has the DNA TGTGCCAGCAGTGAATATATAGACTCAGTTATCGATGAGCAGTTCTTC. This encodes CASSEYIDSVIDEQFF.

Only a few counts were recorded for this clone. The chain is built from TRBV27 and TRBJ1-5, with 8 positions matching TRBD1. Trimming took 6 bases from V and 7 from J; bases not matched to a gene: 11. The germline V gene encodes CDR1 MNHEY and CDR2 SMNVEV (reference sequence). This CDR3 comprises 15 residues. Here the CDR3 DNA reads TGTGCCAGCAGCTTGGGTTGGACAGGGAAACAGCCCCAGCATTTT. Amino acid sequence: CASSLGWTGKQPQHF.